This TCR beta chain was retrieved from a study of blood T cell repertoires in COVID-19. This CDR3 has 14 residues. Germline loops: CDR1 MNHEY, CDR2 SVGAGI. V lost 0 bases to trimming and J lost 4 bases, with 9 bases between them. This table comes from immunoSEQ multiplex PCR, and its TCRdb copy is limited to in-frame clones, with some not included. The table lists some 160,000 clones, 80% of them singletons. The sequenced sample consisted of PBMCs or T cells enriched from blood (not recorded which). The sequence was obtained from a woman in her fifties or sixties who had recovered from COVID-19. The chain recombines TRBV6-5 with TRBJ1-1; D gene uncertain. DNA of the CDR3: TGTGCCAGCAGTTACTCGAGGGATGGCACTGAAGCTTTCTTT. Its translation: CASSYSRDGTEAFF.